Each of the 30 T cell receptor beta chains below was sequenced from the same sample in a study of cytomegalovirus exposure and HLA in healthy donors. Primers: 60 Vbeta forward and 13 Jbeta reverse. Data came from immunoSEQ multiplex PCR; TCRdb stores just in-frame clones and leaves some out. Of around 200,000 clones listed, 77% are singletons. Sequencing was carried out using PBMCs. The receptors shown here come from a female donor in good health and CMV-seronegative.

This clone was counted between two and nine times. The rearrangement uses TRBV11-1 and TRBJ1-1; 7 positions match TRBD1. This CDR3 comprises 14 residues. V trimming: 5 bases; J trimming: 11 bases; junction bases outside the gene matches: 14. Germline lookup yields CDR1 SGHAT and CDR2 FQDESV (reference sequence). For the CDR3, the DNA is TGTGCCAGCAGCACCTACGACAGGGTCATGGACGCTTTCTTT. Amino acids: CASSTYDRVMDAFF.

V gene TRBV14 combines with J gene TRBJ2-6; the match to TRBD2 covers 7 bases. In germline, CDR1 is SGHDN, CDR2 FVKESK. With 0 bases clipped from V and 2 bases from J, the junction kept 7 bases outside the gene matches. The CDR3 consists of 18 residues. The CDR3 nucleotides are TGTGCCAGCAGCCAAGAAATGATCGGACTAGCTGGGGCCAACGTCCTGACTTTC. Protein product: CASSQEMIGLAGANVLTF.

The chain employs TRBV19 and TRBJ2-1; no clear D. V was cut by 1 base and J by 5 bases, with 6 bases left in between. The CDR3 consists of 13 residues. Germline lookup yields CDR1 LNHDA and CDR2 SQIVND (reference sequence). CDR3 protein: CASSIVNNNEQFF. The CDR3 DNA sequence: TGTGCCAGTAGTATAGTCAACAACAATGAGCAGTTCTTC.

This chain joins TRBV28 and TRBJ1-1; 7 positions match TRBD1. With 7 bases clipped from V and 0 bases from J, the junction kept 14 bases outside the gene matches. The CDR3 covers 17 residues. Germline assignment: CDR1 MDHEN and CDR2 SYDVKM. The CDR3 is CASTTGTAGYMNTEAFF. The CDR3 DNA reads TGTGCCAGCACCACCGGGACAGCCGGTTACATGAACACTGAAGCTTTCTTT.

V is TRBV28 and J is TRBJ2-1, with 14 bases identical to TRBD2. Trimming at V came to 6 bases and at J to 7 bases, leaving 8 bases not matched to a gene. This CDR3 is 16 amino acids long. The germline V gene encodes CDR1 MDHEN and CDR2 SYDVKM. Here the CDR3 DNA reads TGTGCCAGCAGGCAAAGACTAGCGGGAGGGCTTAATGAGCAGTTCTTC. The encoded protein is CASRQRLAGGLNEQFF.

V is TRBV29-1 and J is TRBJ2-7, with 10 bases lining up with TRBD2. There are 16 residues in the CDR3. The trim removed 7 bases at V and 2 bases at J, leaving 14 bases unmatched. The germline CDR1 and CDR2 sequences are SQVTM and ANQGSEA. The CDR3 here is CSAATVRTSGAYEQYF. The CDR3 DNA reads TGCAGCGCTGCCACAGTGAGGACTAGCGGCGCCTACGAGCAGTACTTC.

This clone appeared once. The chain carries TRBV7-2 and TRBJ2-5, with D possibly TRBD2 on 7 matching bases. CDR3 size: 15 residues. V was pared by 1 base and J by 4 bases, with 13 bases between. The germline CDR1 and CDR2 sequences are SGHTA and FQGNSA. The CDR3 DNA sequence: TGTGCCAGCAGCTTAGGGGGGGGGCTCCCAGAGACCCAGTACTTC. Translation gives CASSLGGGLPETQYF.

V gene TRBV5-6 combines with J gene TRBJ2-2; 7 nucleotides align to TRBD1. From germline, CDR1 is SGHDT and CDR2 YYEEEE. With 3 bases clipped from V and 6 bases from J, the junction kept 8 bases outside the gene matches. The CDR3 consists of 15 residues. Here the CDR3 DNA reads TGTGCCAGCAGCTCGACAGGGATTTACGCCGGGGAGCTGTTTTTT. This gives the protein CASSSTGIYAGELFF.

This chain uses TRBV4-1 with TRBJ2-1; D gene uncertain. CDR3 length equals 14 residues. Trimming removed 6 bases from V and 6 bases from J, with 15 bases in between. The V gene's germline CDR1 is MGHRA and CDR2 YSYEKL. The CDR3 coding sequence is TGCGCCAGCAGTACCTTTCACAGTGGCAATGAGCAGTTCTTC. Its protein is CASSTFHSGNEQFF.

This chain uses TRBV4-3 with TRBJ2-3; D not resolved. Germline V lookup: CDR1 LGHNA, CDR2 YSLEER. The CDR3 consists of 17 residues. V shed 0 bases and J shed 0 bases, with 13 bases lying between them. The CDR3 spells CASSQDYAAQSTDTQYF. The DNA for the CDR3 is TGCGCCAGCAGCCAAGATTACGCGGCCCAAAGCACAGATACGCAGTATTTT.

The chain has TRBV30 and TRBJ2-1; 9 bases are a match to TRBD2. The germline gives CDR1 GTSNPN, CDR2 SVGIG (reference sequence). CDR3 length: 13 residues. Trimming removed 4 bases from V and 13 bases from J; junction bases left unmatched: 11. CDR3 protein: CAWIEISGRNQFF. For the CDR3, the DNA is TGTGCCTGGATTGAGATAAGCGGGAGGAATCAGTTCTTC. The variable domain in full, with the rest retrieved from reference TRBV30 and TRBJ2-1, is SQTIHQWPATLVQPVGSPLSLECTVEGTSNPNLYWYRQAAGRGLQLLFYSVGIGQISSEVPQNLSASRPQDRQFILSSKKLLLSDSGFYLCAWIEISGRNQFFGPGTRLTVL.

The CDR3, as DNA: TGTGCCAGCTCATTTAATCAAGAGACCCAGTACTTC. It specifies CASSFNQETQYF. The rearrangement joins TRBV18 to TRBJ2-5; D remains unclear. Trimming removed 5 bases at V and 2 bases at J, with 6 bases between. This CDR3 is built from 12 residues. Germline-derived CDR1 and CDR2 are KGHSH and LQKENI.

The chain is built from TRBV27 and TRBJ1-5; D is ambiguous. The germline V gene encodes CDR1 MNHEY and CDR2 SMNVEV (reference sequence). The CDR3 length is 12 residues. Trimming took 5 bases from V and 3 from J, leaving 5 bases between them. This CDR3 reads CASSPYNQPQHF. DNA of the CDR3: TGTGCCAGCAGTCCCTACAATCAGCCCCAGCATTTT.

The J gene is TRBJ2-7, the V gene TRBV28, with a tentative D call TRBD1 (6 bases). CDR1 and CDR2 from the germline V gene are MDHEN and SYDVKM. The CDR3 is made up of 16 amino acids. Trimming removed 6 bases at V and 3 bases at J, with 21 bases between. DNA of the CDR3: TGTGCCAGCAGGCCTGTAGACAGGAGCCCTGTCTACGAGCAGTACTTC. Translating it yields CASRPVDRSPVYEQYF.

The chain employs TRBV5-4 and TRBJ2-3; 11 nucleotides match TRBD2. Trimming cost V 3 bases and J 3 bases; bases outside gene matches: 6. Germline loops: CDR1 SGHNT, CDR2 YYREEE (reference sequence). This CDR3 has 16 residues. The CDR3 DNA follows: TGTGCCAGCAGCTCCTTAGCGGGAGGGCCAACAGATACGCAGTATTTT. Translation gives CASSSLAGGPTDTQYF.

The rearrangement joins TRBV7-2 to TRBJ1-1; D is unresolved. This CDR3 is built from 12 residues. Germline CDR1 and CDR2: SGHTA and FQGNSA. V was pared by 2 bases and J by 9 bases, with 10 bases between. The CDR3 loop is CASSLTHSQAFF. DNA for the CDR3: TGTGCCAGCAGCTTAACCCACTCACAAGCTTTCTTT.

This CDR3 reads CASSRTGGDGYTF. The CDR3 DNA sequence: TGTGCCAGCAGCCGGACAGGGGGCGATGGCTACACCTTC. V and J are TRBV7-9 and TRBJ1-2; 11 bases are shared with TRBD1. V lost 5 bases to trimming and J lost 6 bases; unmatched junction nucleotides: 2. This CDR3 has 13 residues. CDR1 and CDR2 (germline): SEHNR, FQNEAQ (reference sequence). The entire variable domain, with the rest obtained from reference TRBV7-9 and TRBJ1-2, is as follows: DTGVSQNPRHKITKRGQNVTFRCDPISEHNRLYWYRQTLGQGPEFLTYFQNEAQLEKSRLLSDRFSAERPKGSFSTLEIQRTEQGDSAMYLCASSRTGGDGYTFGSGTRLTVV.

The chain employs TRBV18 and TRBJ1-6, with D perhaps TRBD1 (5 bases). Trimming removed 2 bases from V and 8 bases from J, with 13 bases in between. Germline CDR1 is KGHSH and CDR2 is LQKENI. The CDR3 runs to 15 residues. The CDR3 loop reads CASSPLGQGDSPLHF. The DNA for the CDR3 is TGTGCCAGCTCACCATTAGGCCAGGGTGATTCACCCCTCCACTTT.

Details on this clone: The same CDR3 is also encoded by other DNA sequences in this sample. J is TRBJ1-2 and V is TRBV7-9, with 10 bases that match TRBD1. V dropped 5 bases and J dropped 1; count of bases not matched to a gene: 1. Germline lookup yields CDR1 SEHNR and CDR2 FQNEAQ (reference sequence). This CDR3 contains 14 residues. CDR3 amino acids: CASSRTGGNYGYTF. The CDR3 bases are TGTGCCAGCAGCCGGACAGGGGGTAACTATGGCTACACCTTC.

V gene TRBV28 combines with J gene TRBJ2-7; TRBD1 aligns across 8 bases. Germline V gene data show CDR1 as MDHEN and CDR2 as SYDVKM. The CDR3 contains 15 residues. With 6 bases clipped from V and 5 bases from J, the junction kept 12 bases outside the gene matches. For the CDR3, the DNA is TGTGCCAGCAGACATACGACAGGGGCTGGGGACGAGCAGTACTTC. Amino acid sequence: CASRHTTGAGDEQYF.

The chain carries TRBV29-1 and TRBJ2-1, with 9 bases lining up with TRBD1. Germline CDR1 is SQVTM and CDR2 is ANQGSEA. The V segment lost 1 base and the J segment 8 bases; nucleotides outside the gene matches: 9. This CDR3 is 15 amino acids long. In DNA form, the CDR3 reads TGCAGCGTTGAAGCCGCCGGGACAGGGTTAGATGAGCAGTTCTTC. It yields the protein CSVEAAGTGLDEQFF.

This CDR3 is CASSPLSGLSYEQYF. In DNA form, the CDR3 reads TGTGCCAGCTCACCACTTTCGGGGTTGTCCTACGAGCAGTACTTC. This chain joins TRBV18 and TRBJ2-7; a possible D gene is TRBD2 (5 bases). The ends were cut back, 1 base at V and 1 base at J, with 11 bases in the middle. The CDR3 contains 15 residues. Germline V lookup: CDR1 KGHSH, CDR2 LQKENI. The full variable domain, its missing parts supplied by reference TRBV18 and TRBJ2-7, is NAGVMQNPRHLVRRRGQEARLRCSPMKGHSHVYWYRQLPEEGLKFMVYLQKENIIDESGMPKERFSAEFPKEGPSILRIQQVVRGDSAAYFCASSPLSGLSYEQYFGPGTRLTVT.

The chain carries TRBV30 and TRBJ2-7, with no clear D. The germline V gene has CDR1 GTSNPN and CDR2 SVGIG (reference sequence). The CDR3 runs to 14 residues. The V and J ends lost 3 bases and 3 bases respectively, with 15 bases between them. The chain's CDR3 is CAWSAWAGFYEQYF. CDR3 bases: TGTGCCTGGAGCGCATGGGCAGGCTTCTACGAGCAGTACTTC.

This rearrangement joins TRBV21-1 to TRBJ2-3; the DNA was not compared with TRBD1, the D call given in the table. TRBV21-1 is given as a pseudogene. The CDR3 has 20 residues. Here the CDR3 DNA reads TGTGCCAGCAGCAAAGGTGTGCGTGTCGGGACAGGGATGGAGTCAGATACGCAGTATTTT. Translated: CASSKGVRVGTGMESDTQYF.

This clone appeared a few times. The chain links TRBV6-1 to TRBJ1-5; a weak D match, TRBD1 (5 bases). Looked up from germline, CDR1 is MNHNS and CDR2 is SASEGT. The CDR3 runs 11 residues. The V and J ends lost 3 bases and 15 bases respectively, with 12 bases between them. The CDR3 DNA follows: TGTGCCAGCAGTGAGCAGGGTAACGCGCATTTT. As protein: CASSEQGNAHF.

This chain connects TRBV7-8 to TRBJ1-6, with a weak D call TRBD1 (5 bases). Trimming took off 4 bases at V and 7 bases at J, with 8 bases between the two ends. Germline CDR1 is SGHVS and CDR2 is FQNEAQ. This CDR3 region has 13 residues. The DNA of the CDR3 is TGTGCCAGCAGCTCGGGGGGGAATTCACCCCTCCACTTT. This sequence encodes CASSSGGNSPLHF. Full variable domain (outside the CDR3, taken from reference TRBV7-8 and TRBJ1-6): GAGVSQSPRYKVAKRGQDVALRCDPISGHVSLFWYQQALGQGPEFLTYFQNEAQLDKSGLPSDRFFAERPEGSVSTLKIQRTQQEDSAVYLCASSSGGNSPLHFGNGTRLTVT.

CDR3 sequence reads: CASGSDSPPYEQYF. CDR3 in DNA: TGTGCCAGCGGGTCCGACAGTCCTCCCTACGAGCAGTACTTC. The V gene is TRBV7-9, the J gene TRBJ2-7, with a possible D match to TRBD1 (5 bases). CDR1 SEHNR and CDR2 FQNEAQ come from the germline V gene (reference sequence). V was clipped by 8 bases and J by 2 bases, with 16 bases between them. The CDR3 is 14 residues long.

This chain connects TRBV4-1 to TRBJ2-3; weak D call: TRBD2 (6 bases). Deletions cut 1 base from V and 3 bases from J, with 23 bases between. The CDR3 is 19 amino acids. Germline V CDR1 and CDR2: MGHRA, YSYEKL. The CDR3 DNA is TGCGCCAGCAGCCAAGGCAAGCTCAGTCGGAGGGGCGCAACAGATACGCAGTATTTT. Translation gives CASSQGKLSRRGATDTQYF.

With regard to this clone: At one boundary the junction diverges from the germline segment, which might be a read error. This chain connects TRBV7-7 to TRBJ2-2; 8 bases fit TRBD2. CDR1 SSHAT and CDR2 FNYEAQ come from the germline V gene (reference sequence). This CDR3 has 14 amino acids. This chain's CDR3 is CASSGGLHTGELFF. CDR3 nucleotides: TGTGCTAGCAGCGGGGGACTACACACCGGGGAGCTGTTTTTT. The variable domain in full, with the rest retrieved from reference TRBV7-7 and TRBJ2-2, is GAGVSQSPRYKVTKRGQDVTLRCDPISSHATLYWYQQALGQGPEFLTYFNYEAQPDKSGLPSDRFSAERPEGSISTLTIQRTEQRDSAMYRCASSGGLHTGELFFGEGSRLTVL.

The chain is built from TRBV14 and TRBJ1-6; weak D call: TRBD1 (6 bases). V shed 6 bases and J shed 14 bases, with 17 bases lying between them. CDR1 and CDR2 (germline): SGHDN, FVKESK. The CDR3 sequence is 13 residues long. The CDR3 protein is CASSPAGAGTLHF. CDR3 nucleotide sequence: TGTGCCAGCAGTCCGGCAGGGGCTGGCACCCTCCACTTT.